The following is a TCR beta chain sequence with its context. These data belong to a study of T-cell reconstitution after alpha-beta-depleted transplantation in children. Preparing the TCRbeta library involved the use of unique molecular identifiers. TCRdb passed the PCR reads through MiXCR, listing each CDR3 protein once. The top ten clones hold about a third of a sample with about 580,000 distinct CDR3 sequences, over 25% of them seen once. Trimming left V 5 bases short and J 3 bases short, with 19 bases between. The CDR3 loop spans 16 amino acids. The clonotype comes from a boy under two years old with Wiskott-Aldrich syndrome, due to receive a stem cell transplant. This chain uses TRBV12-3 or TRBV12-4 with TRBJ2-5; no clear D. The sample consisted of PBMCs, taken before TCRalphabeta/CD19-depleted stem cell transplant. The DNA for the CDR3 is TGTGCCAGCAGTCCCCCGGGTATAGGACGGGAAGAGACCCAGTACTTC. It yields the protein CASSPPGIGREETQYF.